Each of the 27 T cell receptor beta chains below was sequenced from the same sample in a study of blood T cells in healthy people across ages. It was with a sample-barcoded 5' primer and a J-beta primer mix that a second PCR of about 6 to 11 cycles was run. One entry per CDR3 protein, called by TCRdb with MiXCR from the 5' RACE reads. This table holds some 1.8 million distinct CDR3 sequences, 39% found once. Sequencing input: blood. All receptors derive from a human donor in good health.

The V and J genes are TRBV19 and TRBJ2-7; the match to TRBD1 covers 7 bases. Losses at the gene ends were 0 bases for V and 6 bases for J; bases not matched to a gene: 8. The CDR3 covers 15 residues. Germline CDR1 is LNHDA and CDR2 is SQIVND (reference sequence). CDR3 residues: CASSIEATGSGEQYF. CDR3 DNA sequence: TGTGCCAGTAGTATAGAGGCGACAGGGTCGGGCGAGCAGTACTTC.

The genes are TRBV2 and TRBJ1-5; 7 nucleotides agree with TRBD1. The J segment lost 0 bases and the V segment lost 6 bases, leaving 11 bases of the junction unmatched. This CDR3 comprises 17 residues. Germline V gene lookup returns CDR1 SNHLY and CDR2 FYNNEI. CDR3 DNA sequence: TGTGCCAGCAGACCCGGGACAGCTTCTTATAGCAATCAGCCCCAGCATTTT. Translation: CASRPGTASYSNQPQHF. Using reference TRBV2 and TRBJ1-5 for the parts outside the CDR3, the full variable domain is EPEVTQTPSHQVTQMGQEVILRCVPISNHLYFYWYRQILGQKVEFLVSFYNNEISEKSEIFDDQFSVERPDGSNFTLKIRSTKLEDSAMYFCASRPGTASYSNQPQHFGDGTRLSIL.

This clonotype was found a few times. The chain uses TRBV12-5 and TRBJ1-5; no clear D. This CDR3 spans 13 amino acids. Between the trimmed V and J ends, which lost 4 bases and 7 bases, there was a span of 11 bases. Germline lookup yields CDR1 LGHNT and CDR2 FRNRAP. The CDR3 coding sequence is TGTGCTAGTGGTTCCCCGGGGAGCCAGCCCCAGCATTTT. Amino acids: CASGSPGSQPQHF.

The chain joins TRBV18 to TRBJ2-2, with TRBD1 identical over 9 bases. Germline V CDR1 and CDR2: KGHSH, LQKENI. The V segment lost 3 bases and the J segment 1 base; nucleotides outside the gene matches: 3. This CDR3 comprises 16 residues. The CDR3 protein is CASSPKGQGNTGELFF. The CDR3 nucleotides read TGTGCCAGCTCACCGAAGGGACAGGGGAACACCGGGGAGCTGTTTTTT.

The table lists this clonotype with a few counts. V gene TRBV27 combines with J gene TRBJ2-2; maybe TRBD2 (5 bases). The CDR3 loop spans 15 amino acids. Trimming removed 2 bases at V and 1 base at J, with 8 bases between. Germline V gene lookup returns CDR1 MNHEY and CDR2 SMNVEV (reference sequence). The CDR3 nucleotides read TGTGCCAGCAGTTTACAGCGGAGGAACACCGGGGAGCTGTTTTTT. Its translation: CASSLQRRNTGELFF.

This clonotype was seen ten or more times. The chain joins TRBV6-6 to TRBJ2-4, with 7 positions matching TRBD1. This CDR3 has 16 amino acids. The V segment lost 6 bases and the J segment 0 bases; nucleotides outside the gene matches: 8. CDR1 and CDR2 (germline): MNHNY, SVGAGI (reference sequence). CDR3 DNA: TGTGCCAGCAGCCCGGGACAGTCACTAGCCAAAAACATTCAGTACTTC. Protein product: CASSPGQSLAKNIQYF.

This clonotype was detected only a few times. The rearrangement joins TRBV27 to TRBJ1-1, with a tentative D call TRBD1 (5 bases). CDR1 MNHEY and CDR2 SMNVEV come from the germline V gene (reference sequence). There are 15 residues in the CDR3. V lost 5 bases and J lost 1, with 14 bases in between. For the CDR3, the DNA is TGTGCCAGCAGTAACCCGACAGCCGAGAACACTGAAGCTTTCTTT. Translated: CASSNPTAENTEAFF.

The chain carries TRBV11-2 and TRBJ1-6; D is unclear. Germline V gene lookup returns CDR1 SGHAT and CDR2 FQNNGV. The CDR3 length is 13 residues. Trimming pared 0 bases from V and 9 bases from J, leaving 6 bases between. In DNA form, the CDR3 reads TGTGCCAGCAGCTTAGAGGTGGTTTCACCCCTCCACTTT. Protein: CASSLEVVSPLHF.

For this clonotype: This may come from a read error, since a much larger clone is one base off. The J gene is TRBJ1-2, the V gene TRBV29-1; D not certain. Germline CDR1 reads SQVTM; CDR2 reads ANQGSEA. Trimming removed 4 bases from V and 4 bases from J, with 7 bases in between. The CDR3 runs 11 residues. The CDR3 nucleotides read TGCAGCGTTGGGGTCATCTATGGCTACACCTTC. Encoded protein: CSVGVIYGYTF.

J is TRBJ1-2 and V is TRBV29-1; the D gene is possibly TRBD1 (5 bases). This CDR3 contains 14 residues. V was pared by 0 bases and J by 2 bases, with 10 bases between. Per the germline V gene, CDR1 is SQVTM and CDR2 is ANQGSEA. The CDR3 sequence is CSVEEGRGNYGYTF. The CDR3 DNA follows: TGCAGCGTTGAAGAGGGGAGGGGAAACTATGGCTACACCTTC.

The V and J genes are TRBV7-8 and TRBJ1-5; D uncertain. V lost 2 bases to trimming and J lost 2 bases, with 19 bases between them. This CDR3 is built from 18 residues. Germline values: CDR1 SGHVS, CDR2 FQNEAQ. The CDR3 nucleotides are TGTGCCAGCAGCTTATTCCCCCCGGGCCCTGAGGGCAATCAGCCCCAGCATTTT. Translated, it gives CASSLFPPGPEGNQPQHF.

This clonotype was counted a few times. The V and J genes are TRBV20-1 and TRBJ1-2, with 7 positions matching TRBD1. Losses at the gene ends were 4 bases for V and 3 bases for J; bases not matched to a gene: 5. The CDR3 contains 13 residues. CDR1 and CDR2 from the germline V gene are DFQATT and SNEGSKA (reference sequence). The CDR3 coding sequence is TGCAGTGCTACAGACAGGGACCACTATGGCTACACCTTC. Amino acids: CSATDRDHYGYTF.

The chain uses TRBV20-1 and TRBJ2-3; D remains ambiguous. V lost 3 bases and J 4 bases, leaving 8 bases between the germline ends. Germline V CDR1 and CDR2: DFQATT, SNEGSKA (reference sequence). The CDR3 contains 12 residues. The CDR3 DNA follows: TGCAGTGCTAGTGATGTGGCAGATACGCAGTATTTT. It codes for CSASDVADTQYF.

This clonotype came up a few times. The chain uses TRBV7-6 and TRBJ2-1; D is unclear. CDR1 SGHVS and CDR2 FNYEAQ come from the germline V gene. This CDR3 region has 13 residues. V dropped 2 bases and J dropped 9 bases, with 11 bases sitting between them. The CDR3 DNA sequence: TGTGCCAGCAGCTTACAAGTTTGGGGTGAGCAGTTCTTC. Amino acid sequence: CASSLQVWGEQFF.

This clonotype was found once. The chain has TRBV14 and TRBJ1-4, with 9 bases that match TRBD1. Germline CDR1 reads SGHDN; CDR2 reads FVKESK. V was pared by 2 bases and J by 7 bases, with 8 bases of the junction left unmatched. The CDR3 has 16 amino acids. CDR3 DNA sequence: TGTGCCAGCAGCCAATATCGTACAGGGGGCTTTGAAAAACTGTTTTTT. This translates into CASSQYRTGGFEKLFF.

This clonotype showed up just a few times. V usage is TRBV12-3 or TRBV12-4 and J usage is TRBJ2-1, with D hard to call. V lost 9 bases and J 8 bases, leaving 17 bases between the germline ends. This CDR3 has 13 residues. The chain's CDR3 is CASRPRLVYEQFF. CDR3 DNA sequence: TGTGCCAGTAGGCCCCGTCTAGTTTATGAGCAGTTCTTC.

This clonotype was recorded a few times. This sequence joins TRBV4-3 and TRBJ2-7; D is undetermined. This CDR3 is built from 14 residues. Germline-derived CDR1 and CDR2 are LGHNA and YSLEER. V was clipped by 1 base and J by 1 base, with 8 bases between them. The CDR3 loop reads CASSQAIRSYEQYF. DNA of the CDR3: TGCGCCAGCAGCCAAGCGATCAGGTCCTACGAGCAGTACTTC.

As DNA, the CDR3 is TGTGCCAGCAGTTTTGGGGCACATTCACCCCTCCACTTT. This codes for CASSFGAHSPLHF. The chain links TRBV27 to TRBJ1-6, with a weak D call TRBD1 (5 bases). The CDR3 has 13 residues. V was cut by 3 bases and J by 8 bases, with 8 bases left in between. Germline V lookup: CDR1 MNHEY, CDR2 SMNVEV (reference sequence).

The V gene is TRBV5-1, the J gene TRBJ2-3; weak D call: TRBD1 (5 bases). CDR1 SGHRS and CDR2 YFSETQ come from the germline V gene. The CDR3 length is 15 residues. V lost 1 base, J lost 2 bases, and 11 bases lay in between. The CDR3 protein is CASSLINRITDTQYF. CDR3 DNA sequence: TGCGCCAGCAGCTTGATTAACAGGATCACAGATACGCAGTATTTT.

V and J are TRBV2 and TRBJ2-6, with 9 positions matching TRBD1. Germline CDR1 SNHLY, CDR2 FYNNEI. The CDR3 contains 16 residues. Trimming cost V 8 bases and J 2 bases; bases outside gene matches: 7. The CDR3 DNA sequence: TGTGCCAGCTCCCCAACAGGGGGCACTGGGGCCAACGTCCTGACTTTC. It specifies CASSPTGGTGANVLTF.

The chain recombines TRBV27 with TRBJ1-2; TRBD1 matches at 7 bases. This CDR3 has 14 amino acids. The V segment lost 5 bases and the J segment 3 bases; nucleotides outside the gene matches: 6. The germline V gene has CDR1 MNHEY and CDR2 SMNVEV (reference sequence). CDR3 sequence (DNA): TGTGCCAGCAGTAAACAGGGGCGCCACTATGGCTACACCTTC. It is translated as CASSKQGRHYGYTF.

The chain combines TRBV5-5 with TRBJ2-1; perhaps TRBD1 as D (5 bases). The length of the CDR3 is 14 residues. The ends were cut back, 1 base at V and 3 bases at J, with 8 bases in the middle. Germline V CDR1 and CDR2: SGHKS, YYEKEE (reference sequence). CDR3 in DNA: TGTGCCAGCAGCTTGTGGACAAACTACAATGAGCAGTTCTTC. The encoded protein is CASSLWTNYNEQFF.

The V and J genes are TRBV9 and TRBJ2-2; no clear D gene. The V and J ends lost 3 bases and 2 bases respectively, with 8 bases between them. Per the germline V gene, CDR1 is SGDLS and CDR2 is YYNGEE. This CDR3 contains 14 residues. The CDR3, as DNA: TGTGCCAGCAGCGATCTCATAAACACCGGGGAGCTGTTTTTT. Amino acid sequence: CASSDLINTGELFF.

Details on this clonotype: At one of its ends the junction is not consistent with the germline gene, which may arise from a read error. CDR3 DNA sequence: TGTGCCAGCAGCGCCCGACAGGGACTCGACTATGACTACACCTTC. It yields the protein CASSARQGLDYDYTF. The chain has TRBV7-9 and TRBJ1-2; 7 bases match TRBD1. The CDR3 is 15 residues long. Germline-derived CDR1 and CDR2 are SEHNR and FQNEAQ (reference sequence).

The sample holds a few counts of this clonotype. The gene calls are TRBV4-3 and TRBJ1-1; D is ambiguous. The CDR3 runs to 14 residues. Trimming removed 0 bases at V and 5 bases at J, with 10 bases between. CDR1 LGHNA and CDR2 YSLEER come from the germline V gene. The CDR3 region is CASSQDAGRTEAFF. The CDR3 region has the DNA TGCGCCAGCAGCCAAGATGCGGGAAGGACTGAAGCTTTCTTT.

The V gene is TRBV20-1, the J gene TRBJ2-7; the match to TRBD1 covers 7 bases. Germline CDR1 reads DFQATT; CDR2 reads SNEGSKA (reference sequence). CDR3 length equals 13 residues. Trimming at V came to 6 bases and at J to 5 bases, leaving 10 bases not matched to a gene. This CDR3 is CSAPREGAHEQYF. The CDR3 DNA is TGCAGTGCGCCCCGCGAGGGGGCCCACGAGCAGTACTTC.

This clonotype showed up just a few times. One end of the junction is discordant with germline, which a read error may explain. This chain joins TRBV12-3 or TRBV12-4 and TRBJ2-3; 7 bases are a match to TRBD1. This CDR3 region has 17 residues. DNA of the CDR3: TGTGCCAGCAGCTCTCTCCCGGGCTACAGGGGATCAGATGCGCAGTATTTT. This sequence encodes CASSSLPGYRGSDAQYF.